Shown below are 10 T cell receptor beta chains from a single sample sequenced in a study of memory B cells and T cells in multiple sclerosis. No cognate antigen is known for these TCRs. The assay was immunoSEQ multiplex PCR, and TCRdb's table has in-frame clones only and misses some. The sample lists a few hundred clones, 65% to 75% occurring once. Separate sequencing covered autoproliferating (CFSE-dim) and non-proliferating (CFSE-high) T cells from stimulus-free culture. Pooled replicate wells came from about 50 million CFSE-labeled PBMCs cultured 6 to 8 days without stimulus. The sample consisted of PBMCs from blood kept in culture. These receptor sequences come from a human donor with multiple sclerosis.

The chain links TRBV6-4 to TRBJ2-3; TRBD2 matches at 7 bases. The V gene's germline CDR1 is MRHNA and CDR2 SNTAGT. V trimming: 4 bases; J trimming: 4 bases; junction bases outside the gene matches: 5. There are 14 residues in the CDR3. The CDR3 here is CASSGSTSADTQYF. In DNA form, the CDR3 reads TGTGCCAGCAGTGGCTCCACTAGCGCAGATACGCAGTATTTT.

V and J are TRBV5-5 and TRBJ2-7; TRBD2 is a possible D gene (5 bases). This CDR3 spans 13 amino acids. In germline, CDR1 is SGHKS, CDR2 YYEKEE (reference sequence). V was pared by 4 bases and J by 7 bases, with 15 bases between. CDR3 sequence reads: CASSARGLGEQYF. DNA of the CDR3: TGTGCCAGCAGCGCGAGAGGGCTCGGGGAGCAGTACTTC.

The V call is TRBV28, the J call TRBJ2-3; D perhaps matches TRBD2 (6 bases). V was cut by 5 bases and J by 1 base, with 16 bases left in between. CDR3 length: 16 amino acids. Germline-derived CDR1 and CDR2 are MDHEN and SYDVKM. The CDR3 loop reads CASSLPGPGGTDTQYF. The DNA for the CDR3 is TGTGCCAGCAGTCTCCCAGGGCCGGGAGGCACAGATACGCAGTATTTT.

V gene TRBV19 combines with J gene TRBJ2-1; 12 bases are a match to TRBD2. With V trimmed by 5 bases and J by 9 bases, 8 bases remained unmatched. The germline gives CDR1 LNHDA, CDR2 SQIVND (reference sequence). This CDR3 is 15 amino acids long. CDR3 region: CASSERLAGVVEQFF. The CDR3 region has the DNA TGTGCCAGTAGTGAAAGACTAGCGGGAGTGGTTGAGCAGTTCTTC.

This clone was observed a few times. CDR3 in DNA: TGCGCCAGCCAGGTGGAGGGAATAAACTATGGCTACACCTTC. Its protein product is CASQVEGINYGYTF. V gene TRBV10-1 combines with J gene TRBJ1-2; no reliable D call. Germline V lookup: CDR1 WNHNN, CDR2 SYGVQD (reference sequence). This CDR3 spans 14 amino acids. V dropped 8 bases and J dropped 2 bases, with 15 bases sitting between them.

V usage is TRBV13 and J usage is TRBJ1-5; 10 nucleotides agree with TRBD1. CDR1 and CDR2 from the germline V gene are PRHDT and FYEKMQ (reference sequence). The junction had 6 bases not matched to a gene; V was cut back by 0 bases and J by 7 bases. The CDR3 covers 16 residues. The CDR3 nucleotides are TGTGCCAGCAGCTTAGGTTTGGGACAGGGGATCCAGCCCCAGCATTTT. Encoded protein: CASSLGLGQGIQPQHF.

The chain joins TRBV5-1 to TRBJ2-7; 10 bases are shared with TRBD1. Germline V CDR1 and CDR2: SGHRS, YFSETQ. This CDR3 is built from 16 residues. Trimming removed 4 bases from V and 0 bases from J; junction bases left unmatched: 7. The CDR3 nucleotides read TGCGCCAGCAGCGTCGGGGACAGGGGACCCTCCTACGAGCAGTACTTC. Translated: CASSVGDRGPSYEQYF.

This clone was seen a handful of times. The J gene is TRBJ1-2, the V gene TRBV9; D is possibly TRBD1 (5 bases). The V end was cut by 0 bases, the J end by 3 bases, with 12 bases between. CDR3 length: 15 amino acids. Germline V gives CDR1 SGDLS, CDR2 YYNGEE. The CDR3 loop reads CASSVVPQGDYGYTF. The CDR3, as DNA: TGTGCCAGCAGCGTAGTCCCCCAGGGTGACTATGGCTACACCTTC.

This chain uses TRBV5-1 with TRBJ2-7; the D is unclear. Germline V gene lookup returns CDR1 SGHRS and CDR2 YFSETQ. Trimming stripped 0 bases from V and 0 bases from J, with 10 bases between. This CDR3 has 15 amino acids. The CDR3 region has the DNA TGCGCCAGCAGCTTGGCTGTGGGGAACTCCTACGAGCAGTACTTC. Amino acid sequence: CASSLAVGNSYEQYF. The full variable domain, its missing parts supplied by reference TRBV5-1 and TRBJ2-7, is KAGVTQTPRYLIKTRGQQVTLSCSPISGHRSVSWYQQTPGQGLQFLFEYFSETQRNKGNFPGRFSGRQFSNSRSEMNVSTLELGDSALYLCASSLAVGNSYEQYFGPGTRLTVT.

V usage is TRBV10-1 and J usage is TRBJ2-3; D is perhaps TRBD1 or TRBD2 (7 bases each). V gave up 3 bases and J gave up 5 bases, with 18 bases separating them. This CDR3 region has 16 residues. Germline V gives CDR1 WNHNN, CDR2 SYGVQD (reference sequence). CDR3 in amino acids: CASSETVPGGEDTQYF. The CDR3 DNA is TGCGCCAGCAGTGAAACGGTCCCAGGGGGGGAAGATACGCAGTATTTT.